These 21 T cell receptor beta chains share one sample of origin, sequenced in a study of cytomegalovirus exposure and HLA in healthy donors. With 60 Vbeta and 13 Jbeta primers, the PCR was carried out. Repertoires were generated with immunoSEQ multiplex PCR, while TCRdb's copy carries only in-frame clones and drops some. The sample records roughly 88,000 clones, over 60% being singletons. The sample consisted of PBMCs. The receptors originated from a man younger than 45 in good health and CMV-seropositive.

The V call is TRBV10-3, the J call TRBJ2-1; D ambiguous. CDR1 and CDR2 (germline): ENHRY, SYGVKD. There are 15 residues in the CDR3. V was pared by 0 bases and J by 3 bases, with 9 bases between. As DNA, the CDR3 is TGTGCCATCAGTGAGTCCGGCGGTCTCTACAATGAGCAGTTCTTC. This codes for CAISESGGLYNEQFF.

This clone has just a few counts. In DNA, the CDR3 is TGTGCCAGCAGCCGAGGGTCGGGGCAGCCCCAGCATTTT. Translating gives CASSRGSGQPQHF. J is TRBJ1-5 and V is TRBV6-5, with D uncertain. This CDR3 is 13 amino acids long. Germline-derived CDR1 and CDR2 are MNHEY and SVGAGI. Deletions cut 6 bases from V and 7 bases from J, with 13 bases between.

The gene calls are TRBV5-6 and TRBJ1-4, with TRBD1 matching 8 bases. Germline V lookup: CDR1 SGHDT, CDR2 YYEEEE. V lost 0 bases to trimming and J lost 6 bases; unmatched junction nucleotides: 1. The CDR3 has 14 residues. The CDR3 loop reads CASSLGQGHEKLFF. DNA for the CDR3: TGTGCCAGCAGCTTGGGACAGGGGCATGAAAAACTGTTTTTT.

In this sample, this clone turned up once. The V gene is TRBV7-2, the J gene TRBJ2-7, with unresolved D. Germline loops: CDR1 SGHTA, CDR2 FQGNSA. The CDR3 covers 13 residues. V dropped 1 base and J dropped 6 bases, with 10 bases sitting between them. The CDR3 loop is CASSLEGRGEQYV. The CDR3 bases are TGTGCCAGCAGCTTAGAAGGTCGAGGCGAGCAGTACGTC.

This rearrangement joins TRBV27 to TRBJ2-7; 9 bases match TRBD1. After removal of 4 bases from V and 5 bases from J, the junction contained 6 bases not matched to a gene. The CDR3 is 14 amino acids. CDR1 is MNHEY, CDR2 SMNVEV, per germline (reference sequence). CDR3 nucleotide sequence: TGTGCCAGCAGTTCCGACAGGGGGGTAAACGAGCAGTACTTC. It is translated as CASSSDRGVNEQYF.

This clone has ten or more counts. The rearrangement joins TRBV5-6 to TRBJ1-1; a possible D gene is TRBD1 (6 bases). CDR1 and CDR2 from the germline V gene are SGHDT and YYEEEE. The CDR3 is made up of 15 amino acids. V was trimmed by 3 bases and J by 3 bases, leaving 15 bases between them. The CDR3: CASSWLRTEDTEAFF. CDR3 DNA sequence: TGTGCCAGCAGCTGGCTTAGGACAGAGGACACTGAAGCTTTCTTT.

This clone was picked up a small number of times. V and J are TRBV7-9 and TRBJ1-2, with D uncertain. This CDR3 is built from 12 residues. Per germline, CDR1 SEHNR and CDR2 FQNEAQ (reference sequence). V lost 7 bases and J lost 4, with 10 bases in between. CDR3 sequence: CASTRSGYGYTF. The DNA for the CDR3 is TGTGCCAGCACGCGAAGTGGCTATGGCTACACCTTC.

DNA of the CDR3: TGTGCCAGCAGTGAATTTGGGGGGGGCCGAAAAAATGAGCAGTTCTTC. It codes for CASSEFGGGRKNEQFF. The chain joins TRBV2 to TRBJ2-1; D perhaps matches TRBD2 (7 bases). The germline CDR1 and CDR2 sequences are SNHLY and FYNNEI. This CDR3 region has 16 residues. V was cut by 2 bases and J by 7 bases, with 18 bases left in between.

The gene calls are TRBV30 and TRBJ1-2, with D maybe TRBD1 (5 bases). CDR1 is GTSNPN, CDR2 SVGIG, per germline (reference sequence). Trimming removed 3 bases from V and 7 bases from J, with 30 bases in between. This CDR3 region has 18 residues. Here the CDR3 reads CAWRDPYESTGGMTGYTF. The CDR3, as DNA: TGTGCCTGGAGGGACCCCTATGAGAGTACGGGGGGAATGACTGGCTACACCTTC.

V usage is TRBV11-2 and J usage is TRBJ2-1; 8 bases align to TRBD2. CDR1 and CDR2 from the germline V gene are SGHAT and FQNNGV. This CDR3 is built from 17 residues. With 5 bases clipped from V and 7 bases from J, the junction kept 16 bases outside the gene matches. CDR3 amino acids: CASSPKEWREANNEQFF. The CDR3 bases are TGTGCCAGCAGCCCCAAAGAGTGGCGGGAGGCCAATAATGAGCAGTTCTTC.

This chain links TRBV7-9 with TRBJ2-5; tentatively, D is TRBD1 (5 bases). This CDR3 has 13 residues. V lost 2 bases and J 5 bases, leaving 9 bases between the germline ends. Looked up from germline, CDR1 is SEHNR and CDR2 is FQNEAQ (reference sequence). CDR3 DNA sequence: TGTGCCAGCAGCTTACTCCAGGGTGAGACCCAGTACTTC. Translation: CASSLLQGETQYF.

There are a few counts of this clone. The CDR3 sequence: CASSQDSRYTF. The CDR3 DNA reads as TGCGCCAGCAGCCAAGATAGCCGCTACACCTTC. The chain employs TRBV4-1 and TRBJ1-2; D is ambiguous. Trimming took off 0 bases at V and 9 bases at J, with 5 bases between the two ends. Looked up from germline, CDR1 is MGHRA and CDR2 is YSYEKL. The CDR3 consists of 11 residues.

The chain carries TRBV4-1 and TRBJ2-1, with 12 nucleotides matching TRBD2. Germline assignment: CDR1 MGHRA and CDR2 YSYEKL. The CDR3 is made up of 13 amino acids. The ends lost 5 bases at V and 12 bases at J; junction bases unmatched: 5. Here the CDR3 DNA reads TGCGCCAGCAGCTCGCCTAGCGGGAGGGGGCAGTTCTTC. It encodes CASSSPSGRGQFF.

This clone appeared a few times. This chain joins TRBV15 and TRBJ1-5; D is perhaps TRBD1 (5 bases). The CDR3 extends over 15 amino acids. Trimming took off 0 bases at V and 7 bases at J, with 13 bases between the two ends. Germline loops: CDR1 LNHNV, CDR2 YYDKDF (reference sequence). The CDR3 region has the DNA TGTGCCACCAGCAGAGATTGGGGGGTAAGACAGCCCCAGCATTTT. Protein sequence: CATSRDWGVRQPQHF.

The chain recombines TRBV7-2 with TRBJ1-2, with 8 bases matching TRBD1. The trim removed 2 bases at V and 1 base at J, leaving 3 bases unmatched. CDR3 length equals 15 residues. The germline V gene has CDR1 SGHTA and CDR2 FQGNSA. For the CDR3, the DNA is TGTGCCAGCAGCTTAAGCACAGGGGGTAACTATGGCTACACCTTC. It codes for CASSLSTGGNYGYTF. The full variable domain, its missing parts supplied by reference TRBV7-2 and TRBJ1-2, is GAGVSQSPSNKVTEKGKDVELRCDPISGHTALYWYRQSLGQGLEFLIYFQGNSAPDKSGLPSDRFSAERTGGSVSTLTIQRTQQEDSAVYLCASSLSTGGNYGYTFGSGTRLTVV.

The chain uses TRBV28 and TRBJ2-3; 8 bases are shared with TRBD2. J lost 3 bases, V lost 5 bases, and 13 bases had no gene match. This CDR3 contains 17 residues. Germline V CDR1 and CDR2: MDHEN, SYDVKM. DNA for the CDR3: TGTGCCAGCAGTCCGCCACCGGGACTAGGCCCAACAGATACGCAGTATTTT. Encoded protein: CASSPPPGLGPTDTQYF.

V usage is TRBV6-1 and J usage is TRBJ1-5; D is possibly TRBD1 (5 bases). CDR1 is MNHNS, CDR2 SASEGT, per germline. V was clipped by 0 bases and J by 2 bases, with 14 bases between them. The CDR3 is 17 amino acids. CDR3 DNA: TGTGCCAGCAGTGAAGCGGGCAGGGAACGAGGCAATCAGCCCCAGCATTTT. This encodes CASSEAGRERGNQPQHF.

The chain combines TRBV5-1 with TRBJ2-3; D may be TRBD1 (5 bases). Germline V CDR1 and CDR2: SGHRS, YFSETQ. V was pared by 0 bases and J by 4 bases, with 15 bases between. This CDR3 is 16 amino acids long. CDR3 amino acids: CASSLAPDAGSDTQYF. The DNA for the CDR3 is TGCGCCAGCAGCTTGGCCCCGGACGCAGGGTCAGATACGCAGTATTTT. Combining the CDR3 with reference TRBV5-1 and TRBJ2-3 gives the whole variable domain KAGVTQTPRYLIKTRGQQVTLSCSPISGHRSVSWYQQTPGQGLQFLFEYFSETQRNKGNFPGRFSGRQFSNSRSEMNVSTLELGDSALYLCASSLAPDAGSDTQYFGPGTRLTVL.

The rearrangement joins TRBV6-6 to TRBJ2-2, with D maybe TRBD1 (6 bases). V gave up 5 bases and J gave up 9 bases, with 13 bases separating them. This CDR3 is built from 13 residues. Germline V gene lookup returns CDR1 MNHNY and CDR2 SVGAGI (reference sequence). The chain's CDR3 is CASSPGEIRELFF. The CDR3 DNA is TGTGCCAGCAGTCCAGGGGAAATCAGGGAGCTGTTTTTT.

This clone was detected a few times. The V and J genes are TRBV5-1 and TRBJ1-2; D is ambiguous. Trimming shortened V by 1 base and J by 4 bases, and 11 bases separated the two germline ends. There are 14 residues in the CDR3. Germline assignment: CDR1 SGHRS and CDR2 YFSETQ. The DNA for the CDR3 is TGCGCCAGCAGCTTGAGTGTCGGGAGCTATGGCTACACCTTC. This sequence encodes CASSLSVGSYGYTF. Together with reference TRBV5-1 and TRBJ1-2, the CDR3 gives the full variable domain: KAGVTQTPRYLIKTRGQQVTLSCSPISGHRSVSWYQQTPGQGLQFLFEYFSETQRNKGNFPGRFSGRQFSNSRSEMNVSTLELGDSALYLCASSLSVGSYGYTFGSGTRLTVV.

CDR3 DNA sequence: TGTGCCAGCAGCGTCCGGGGAGATACGCAGTATTTT. This encodes CASSVRGDTQYF. The V and J genes are TRBV7-6 and TRBJ2-3; possible D gene TRBD2, 5 bases. V lost 5 bases and J 5 bases, leaving 8 bases between the germline ends. Germline V gene sequence: CDR1 SGHVS, CDR2 FNYEAQ. This CDR3 is 12 amino acids long.